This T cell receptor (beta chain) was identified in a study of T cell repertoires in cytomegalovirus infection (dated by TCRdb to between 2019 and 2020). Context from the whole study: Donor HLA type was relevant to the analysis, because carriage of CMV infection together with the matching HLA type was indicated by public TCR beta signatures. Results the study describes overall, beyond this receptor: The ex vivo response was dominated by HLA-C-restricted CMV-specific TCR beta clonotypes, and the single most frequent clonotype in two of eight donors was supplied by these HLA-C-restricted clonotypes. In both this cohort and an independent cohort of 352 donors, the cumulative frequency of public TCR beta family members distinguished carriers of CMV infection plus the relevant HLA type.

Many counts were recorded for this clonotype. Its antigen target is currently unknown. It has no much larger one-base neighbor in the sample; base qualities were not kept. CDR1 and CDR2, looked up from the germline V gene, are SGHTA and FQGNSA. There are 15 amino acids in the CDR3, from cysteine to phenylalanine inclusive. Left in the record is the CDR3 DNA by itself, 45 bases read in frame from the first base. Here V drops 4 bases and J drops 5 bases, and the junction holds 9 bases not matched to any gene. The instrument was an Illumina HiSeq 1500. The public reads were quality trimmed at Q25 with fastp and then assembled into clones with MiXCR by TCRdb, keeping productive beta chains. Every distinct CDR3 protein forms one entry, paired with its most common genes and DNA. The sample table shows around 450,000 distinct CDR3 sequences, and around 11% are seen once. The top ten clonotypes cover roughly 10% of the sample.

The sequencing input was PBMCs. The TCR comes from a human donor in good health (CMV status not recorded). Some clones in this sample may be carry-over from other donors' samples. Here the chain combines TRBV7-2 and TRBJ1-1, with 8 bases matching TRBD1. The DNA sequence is TGTGCCAGCAGCTCTCACAGGGGGGGGAGGACTGAAGCTTTCTTT. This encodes CASSSHRGGRTEAFF. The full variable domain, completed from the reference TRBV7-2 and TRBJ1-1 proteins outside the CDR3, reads GAGVSQSPSNKVTEKGKDVELRCDPISGHTALYWYRQSLGQGLEFLIYFQGNSAPDKSGLPSDRFSAERTGGSVSTLTIQRTQQEDSAVYLCASSSHRGGRTEAFFGQGTRLTVV.